The 8 T cell receptor beta chains below all came from one sample that was sequenced in a study of blood T cell repertoires in COVID-19 (dated by TCRdb to the early 2020s). Preparation of the library involved the immunoSEQ multiplex PCR assay. The clones in this table, taken by TCRdb from immuneACCESS, are in-frame only. Not every clone is retained; where verified, under half of the shortfall comes from an unresolved V gene, and the cause of the rest is unknown. The sample data list around 97,000 clones, and approximately 87% of these were observed just once. The ten largest clonotypes hold under 15% of the sample. Input material: peripheral blood. These receptor sequences come from a human donor in a cohort sampled during active or convalescent COVID-19.

The genes are TRBV12-3 or TRBV12-4 and TRBJ2-5; 7 bases are a match to TRBD2. This CDR3 is 13 amino acids long. V shed 3 bases, J shed 5 bases, and the junction held 3 bases outside the gene matches. CDR3 residues: CASSFWGGETQYF. The CDR3 DNA reads TGTGCCAGCAGTTTTTGGGGGGGGGAGACCCAGTACTTC.

The chain links TRBV7-9 to TRBJ2-3; D is unclear. Germline V gene data show CDR1 as SEHNR and CDR2 as FQNEAQ (reference sequence). V lost 7 bases and J lost 0, with 8 bases in between. The CDR3 totals 13 residues. Here the CDR3 DNA reads TGTGCCAGCACCCCCAGTAGCACAGATACGCAGTATTTT. This sequence encodes CASTPSSTDTQYF.

Concerning this clone: Given a far larger clone just one base away, this is likely a sequencing read error. This CDR3 is also generated by other DNA sequences in the sample. The V and J genes are TRBV7-2 and TRBJ2-3, with 11 bases identical to TRBD1. V was pared by 3 bases and J by 6 bases, with 8 bases of the junction left unmatched. CDR3 length equals 16 residues. Germline lookup yields CDR1 SGHTA and CDR2 FQGNSA. The CDR3 DNA sequence: TGTGCCAGCAGCTTTTGGGCCGGGACAGGGGGGGATACGCAGTATTTT. Translated: CASSFWAGTGGDTQYF.

V is TRBV9 and J is TRBJ1-4, with D possibly TRBD1 on 5 matching bases. Germline V lookup: CDR1 SGDLS, CDR2 YYNGEE. The V end lost 0 bases, the J end lost 0 bases, and 9 bases lay between the germline ends. CDR3 length: 16 residues. Here the CDR3 DNA reads TGTGCCAGCAGCGTAGGGGCCAGGGCAACTAATGAAAAACTGTTTTTT. It is translated as CASSVGARATNEKLFF.

The chain recombines TRBV6-5 with TRBJ2-4, with 9 bases identical to TRBD1. This CDR3 spans 15 amino acids. Losses at the gene ends were 10 bases for V and 5 bases for J; bases not matched to a gene: 12. The germline V gene has CDR1 MNHEY and CDR2 SVGAGI. The CDR3 DNA is TGTGCCACCAAGTTAAGGGGGGACAGGGAAAACATTCAGTACTTC. Protein: CATKLRGDRENIQYF.

The J gene is TRBJ1-3, the V gene TRBV9, with D tentatively TRBD1 (5 bases). The V and J ends lost 0 bases and 4 bases respectively, with 8 bases between them. CDR3 length: 14 amino acids. CDR1 SGDLS and CDR2 YYNGEE come from the germline V gene. The CDR3 spells CASSVDRLGNTIYF. The CDR3 DNA reads TGTGCCAGCAGCGTAGACAGGCTCGGAAACACCATATATTTT.

The chain combines TRBV27 with TRBJ1-5; unclear D gene. Trimming shortened V by 2 bases and J by 3 bases, and 5 bases separated the two germline ends. The CDR3 covers 13 residues. Germline CDR1 is MNHEY and CDR2 is SMNVEV (reference sequence). The CDR3 sequence: CASSLRLNQPQHF. Here the CDR3 DNA reads TGTGCCAGCAGTTTACGTCTCAATCAGCCCCAGCATTTT.

V usage is TRBV3-1 (or the pseudogene TRBV3-2) and J usage is TRBJ2-7; D is unclear. Germline-derived CDR1 and CDR2 are LGHDT and YNNKEL (reference sequence). The CDR3 loop spans 12 amino acids. Trimming left V 2 bases short and J 5 bases short, with 7 bases between. CDR3 amino acids: CASSQFSNEQYF. For the CDR3, the DNA is TGTGCCAGCAGCCAATTTTCTAACGAGCAGTACTTC.